This entry describes one T cell receptor (beta chain). Its antigen is not identified. The data were taken from a study of shared clonotypes between healthy human individuals. The protocol was immunoSEQ multiplex PCR, while the TCRdb copy is restricted to in-frame clones and leaves out a portion. The sample gives roughly 100,000 clones, approximately 65% of which show up once; roughly 22% is in the top ten. General study points: Relative to memory subsets, naive subsets generally showed larger estimated richness.

V was clipped by 5 bases and J by 5 bases; unmatched bases: 16. The germline CDR1 and CDR2 sequences are PRHDT and FYEKMQ (reference sequence). This CDR3 spans 18 amino acids. Sequenced input: memory CD8+ T cells sorted from blood. Described subset: CD45RO+ cells pooled with CCR7-negative TemRA cells. This TCR derives from a woman aged 25 to 39 in good health. The chain recombines TRBV13 with TRBJ2-1; the match to TRBD2 covers 9 bases. CDR3 DNA: TGTGCCAGCAGCCCTAACACCCTAAGACTAGCGGACGACAATGAGCAGTTCTTC. It yields the protein CASSPNTLRLADDNEQFF.